This T cell receptor beta chain was retrieved from a study of blood T cells in healthy people across ages. CDR3 length equals 13 residues. V lost 6 bases to trimming and J lost 2 bases, with 10 bases between them. Germline V gene lookup returns CDR1 MNHNY and CDR2 SVGAGI (reference sequence). Primed by a sample-barcoded 5' primer and a J-beta primer mix, a second PCR proceeded for roughly 6 to 12 cycles. Every sample gave at least 2.5 million paired-end reads containing CDR3. TCRdb ran MiXCR on the 5' RACE reads and lists one entry per CDR3 protein. The sample consists of almost 1 million distinct CDR3 sequences, about 51% of them appearing once. There were at least 5 micrograms of total RNA extracted from every sample.

The chain recombines TRBV6-6 with TRBJ1-1; weak D call: TRBD1 (5 bases). The sequenced material came from blood. The origin of this receptor is a woman in her sixties in good health. For the CDR3, the DNA is TGTGCCAGCAGGCGGGGCAGAAACACTGAAGCTTTCTTT. Its translation is CASRRGRNTEAFF.